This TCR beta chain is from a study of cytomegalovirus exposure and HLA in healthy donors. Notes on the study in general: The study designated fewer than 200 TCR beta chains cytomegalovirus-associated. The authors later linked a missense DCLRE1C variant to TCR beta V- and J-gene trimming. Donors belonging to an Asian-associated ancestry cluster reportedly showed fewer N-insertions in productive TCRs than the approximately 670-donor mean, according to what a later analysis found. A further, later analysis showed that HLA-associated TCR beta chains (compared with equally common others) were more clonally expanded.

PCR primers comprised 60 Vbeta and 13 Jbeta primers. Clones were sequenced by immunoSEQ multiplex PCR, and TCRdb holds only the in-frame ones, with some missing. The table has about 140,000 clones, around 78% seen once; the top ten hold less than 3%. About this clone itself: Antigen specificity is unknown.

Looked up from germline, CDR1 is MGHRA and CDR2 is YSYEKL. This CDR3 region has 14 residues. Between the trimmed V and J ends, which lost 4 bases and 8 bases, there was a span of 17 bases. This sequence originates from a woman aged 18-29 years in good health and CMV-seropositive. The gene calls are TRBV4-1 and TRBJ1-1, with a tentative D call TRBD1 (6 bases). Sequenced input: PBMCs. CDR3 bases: TGCGCCAGCAGCCTCATTACGGGGGGGCGCGAAGCTTTCTTT. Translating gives CASSLITGGREAFF.